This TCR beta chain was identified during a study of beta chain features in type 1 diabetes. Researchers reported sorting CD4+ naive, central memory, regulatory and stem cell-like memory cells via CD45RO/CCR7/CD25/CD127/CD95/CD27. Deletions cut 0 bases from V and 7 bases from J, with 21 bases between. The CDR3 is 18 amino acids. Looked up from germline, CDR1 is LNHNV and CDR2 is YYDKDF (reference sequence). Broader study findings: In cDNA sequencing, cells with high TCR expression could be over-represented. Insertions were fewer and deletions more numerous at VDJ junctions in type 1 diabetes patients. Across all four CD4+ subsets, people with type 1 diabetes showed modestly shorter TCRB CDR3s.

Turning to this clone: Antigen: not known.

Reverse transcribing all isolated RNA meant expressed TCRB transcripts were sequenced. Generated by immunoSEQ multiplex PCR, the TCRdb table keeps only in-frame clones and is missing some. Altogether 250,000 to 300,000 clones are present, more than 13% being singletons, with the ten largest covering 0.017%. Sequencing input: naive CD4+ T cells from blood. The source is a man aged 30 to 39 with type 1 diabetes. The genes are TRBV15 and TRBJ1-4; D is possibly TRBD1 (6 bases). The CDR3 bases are TGTGCCACCAGCAGAGATGGGGGCGCCGGGGGGGATTCTGAAAAACTGTTTTTT. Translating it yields CATSRDGGAGGDSEKLFF.